The 10 T cell receptor beta chains below come from one sample, sequenced in a study of CD8+ T cells in alopecia areata. cDNA prepared by RNA extraction and subsequent reverse transcription served as the template for sequencing. Data came from immunoSEQ multiplex PCR; TCRdb stores just in-frame clones and leaves some out. The table lists 150,000 or so clones, about three fifths of them singletons. The sample consisted of CD4+ T cells sorted from blood, taken at week 0. The receptors stem from a human donor with alopecia areata.

The chain combines TRBV30 with TRBJ1-4; D not resolved. V lost 1 base, J lost 4 bases, and 13 bases lay in between. The CDR3 extends over 15 amino acids. Germline values: CDR1 GTSNPN, CDR2 SVGIG (reference sequence). This CDR3 reads CAWSAPGSFNEKLFF. The CDR3 DNA reads as TGTGCCTGGAGTGCCCCCGGGAGCTTTAATGAAAAACTGTTTTTT. Using reference TRBV30 and TRBJ1-4 for the parts outside the CDR3, the full variable domain is SQTIHQWPATLVQPVGSPLSLECTVEGTSNPNLYWYRQAAGRGLQLLFYSVGIGQISSEVPQNLSASRPQDRQFILSSKKLLLSDSGFYLCAWSAPGSFNEKLFFGSGTQLSVL.

CDR3 sequence (DNA): TGCAGCGTCGGGGACCAGACCGGGGAGCTGTTTTTT. This codes for CSVGDQTGELFF. The V call is TRBV29-1, the J call TRBJ2-2; D may be TRBD1 or TRBD2 (5 bases each). There are 12 residues in the CDR3. The V gene lost 6 bases and the J gene lost 5 bases, with 10 bases spanning the gap. Per germline, CDR1 SQVTM and CDR2 ANQGSEA.

This chain links TRBV23-1 with TRBJ2-7, with no clear D. TRBV23-1 is treated as an ORF (open reading frame) with a function not yet certain. The CDR3 sequence is 14 residues long. Trimming removed 6 bases from V and 1 base from J, with 13 bases in between. CDR3: CASSEYRRSYEQYF. The CDR3 DNA sequence: TGCGCCAGCAGCGAGTACAGACGATCCTACGAGCAGTACTTC.

This chain links TRBV27 with TRBJ1-3; D is unclear. The CDR3 length is 14 residues. With 0 bases removed from V and 7 bases from J, the gap between germline ends came to 10 bases. Germline-derived CDR1 and CDR2 are MNHEY and SMNVEV (reference sequence). This chain's CDR3 is CASSLSPVANTIYF. Written as DNA, the CDR3 is TGTGCCAGCAGTTTATCACCTGTAGCGAACACCATATATTTT.

The genes are TRBV7-2 and TRBJ1-4, with D maybe TRBD1 (6 bases). The CDR3 has 15 residues. V shed 6 bases and J shed 0 bases, with 11 bases lying between them. From germline, CDR1 is SGHTA and CDR2 FQGNSA. The CDR3 sequence is CASRRGGTTNEKLFF. The DNA of the CDR3 is TGTGCCAGCAGAAGAGGGGGAACAACTAATGAAAAACTGTTTTTT.

This clone was recorded only once. The rearrangement uses TRBV7-9 and TRBJ1-1, with 7 nucleotides matching TRBD1. The CDR3 extends over 15 amino acids. With 5 bases clipped from V and 0 bases from J, the junction kept 6 bases outside the gene matches. CDR1 SEHNR and CDR2 FQNEAQ come from the germline V gene (reference sequence). CDR3 DNA sequence: TGTGCCAGCAGCCGACAGGGTTTAATGAACACTGAAGCTTTCTTT. This translates into CASSRQGLMNTEAFF.

Only a few counts were recorded for this clone. The chain couples TRBV7-9 to TRBJ2-1; 9 positions match TRBD1. The CDR3 is made up of 14 amino acids. The germline CDR1 and CDR2 sequences are SEHNR and FQNEAQ (reference sequence). V dropped 2 bases and J dropped 10; count of bases not matched to a gene: 6. The CDR3 loop reads CASSLTAGQGEQFF. In DNA form, the CDR3 reads TGTGCCAGCAGCTTAACGGCTGGACAGGGGGAGCAGTTCTTC.

This rearrangement joins TRBV23-1 to TRBJ1-6; possibly TRBD1 for D (6 bases). TRBV23-1 is labeled an ORF, and its function is uncertain. This CDR3 comprises 12 residues. Trimming took off 6 bases at V and 8 bases at J, with 8 bases between the two ends. For the CDR3, the DNA is TGCGCCAGCAGACAGGGATATTCACCCCTCCACTTT. The encoded protein is CASRQGYSPLHF.

This clone has just a few counts. The chain has TRBV13 and TRBJ2-1; 9 nucleotides align to TRBD2. The trim removed 1 base at V and 0 bases at J, leaving 10 bases unmatched. Germline V gene lookup returns CDR1 PRHDT and CDR2 FYEKMQ (reference sequence). CDR3 size: 19 residues. The CDR3 loop is CASSLEIWKRGDSYNEQFF. CDR3 DNA sequence: TGTGCCAGCAGCTTAGAAATTTGGAAGCGGGGGGACTCCTACAATGAGCAGTTCTTC.

The chain carries TRBV29-1 and TRBJ2-3, with unresolved D. Trimming took 3 bases from V and 6 from J, leaving 4 bases between them. The CDR3 runs to 10 residues. CDR1 is SQVTM, CDR2 ANQGSEA, per germline. The CDR3 protein is CSVEGDTQYF. The CDR3 coding sequence is TGCAGCGTTGAGGGGGATACGCAGTATTTT.